The next 3 T cell receptor beta chains were all read from a single sample in a study of OX40 agonist ivuxolimab in advanced cancers. Assay: immunoSEQ multiplex PCR; the TCRdb copy retains only in-frame clones and omits some. The sample lists around 80,000 clones, about 85% occurring once. The sample was CD4+ or CD8+ T cells sorted from blood, taken in a trial of the OX40 agonist ivuxolimab. The receptors here all came from an adult with an advanced solid tumor such as melanoma, head and neck, liver or kidney cancer.

The chain links TRBV7-2 to TRBJ1-6; perhaps TRBD1 as D (5 bases). Germline values: CDR1 SGHTA, CDR2 FQGNSA. CDR3 size: 15 residues. V lost 4 bases to trimming and J lost 10 bases, with 17 bases between them. The DNA for the CDR3 is TGTGCCAGCAGCTCCCAGGGAGTATCGAACTCACCCCTCCACTTT. Protein sequence: CASSSQGVSNSPLHF.

The chain recombines TRBV7-3 with TRBJ2-5; 14 positions match TRBD2. Trimming took 4 bases from V and 1 from J; bases not matched to a gene: 5. The CDR3 length is 17 residues. Germline V gene lookup returns CDR1 SGHTA and CDR2 FQGTGA. CDR3 DNA: TGTGCCAGCAGCTCAGGACTAGCGGGAGGATCCCAAGAGACCCAGTACTTC. It translates to CASSSGLAGGSQETQYF.

V is TRBV11-3 and J is TRBJ2-3; 14 bases agree with TRBD2. The CDR3 covers 16 residues. With V trimmed by 5 bases and J by 8 bases, 9 bases remained unmatched. CDR1 and CDR2 (germline): SGHNT, YENEEA. The DNA of the CDR3 is TGTGCCAGCAGCGACACCGGGACTAGCGGGAGTAGTACGCAGTATTTT. Its protein product is CASSDTGTSGSSTQYF.